These T cell receptor beta chains were read from a single sample in a study of blood T cell repertoires in COVID-19. Sequenced by immunoSEQ multiplex PCR; TCRdb stores in-frame clones only, minus some. Among about 230,000 clones listed, 85% were seen once. The sequencing sample was made of peripheral blood. These receptors were collected from a man in his forties or fifties with acute or convalescent COVID-19. CDR3s include the opening cysteine and the closing phenylalanine or tryptophan. Fields, in order: clone size, J gene, D gene, V gene, CDR3 DNA, CDR3 protein. The D gene is left open where the match is weak. Some rows have no size entry. The others give once, few or many, or a class for an expanded clone.

- | TRBJ2-7 | - | TRBV9 | TGTGCCAGCAGCCCTTCGGGGGTCCCCGGCGAGCAGTACTTC | CASSPSGVPGEQYF
- | TRBJ2-2 | - | TRBV2 | TGTGCCAGCAGTCTCCTAGGCACCGGGGAGCTGTTTTTT | CASSLLGTGELFF
- | TRBJ1-4 | TRBD1 | TRBV19 | TGTGCCAGCGGACAGGGACAAAATGAAAAACTGTTTTTT | CASGQGQNEKLFF
- | TRBJ1-3 | - | TRBV2 | TGTGCCAGCAGGAGCTCTGGAAACACCATATATTTT | CASRSSGNTIYF
- | TRBJ1-2 | - | TRBV29-1 | TGCAGCGTTTGGGGGGAGAGTGGCTACACCTTC | CSVWGESGYTF
- | TRBJ1-6 | TRBD1 | TRBV9 | TGTGCCAGCAGCGGAGGGACAGGGGTCATTCTGGGTTCACCCCTCCACTTT | CASSGGTGVILGSPLHF
- | TRBJ1-2 | - | TRBV18 | TGTGCCAGCTCACCGACGGGGGAGAACTATGGCTACACCTTC | CASSPTGENYGYTF
few | TRBJ2-1 | - | TRBV24-1 | TGTGCCACCAGTGATAAACGAAGAGCGGGTACCAGGAATGAGCAGTTCTTC | CATSDKRRAGTRNEQFF
- | TRBJ2-5 | TRBD2 | TRBV7-3 | TGTGCCAGCAGCTTGAAGCGGGGGATGGATGAGACCCAGTACTTC | CASSLKRGMDETQYF
few | TRBJ1-1 | - | TRBV5-1 | TGCGCCAGCGCCCTCGGAGGGAAGGCTGAAGCTTTCTTT | CASALGGKAEAFF
- | TRBJ2-7 | - | TRBV5-6 | TGTGCCAGCAGCTTGGACATATCTCGCGAGCAGTACTTC | CASSLDISREQYF
- | TRBJ2-1 | - | TRBV24-1 | TGTGCCACCAGTGATTGGGTGGGGGGCTCCTACAATGAGCAGTTCTTC | CATSDWVGGSYNEQFF
- | TRBJ2-3 | TRBD2 | TRBV7-9 | TGTGCCAGCAGCCCTAAGTTAGCGGGGGCTAACACAGATACGCAGTATTTT | CASSPKLAGANTDTQYF
- | TRBJ2-3 | TRBD2 | TRBV4-1 | TGCGCCAGCAGCCCATCAGGCGGGGGGGCCCCGACAGATACGCAGTATTTT | CASSPSGGGAPTDTQYF
- | TRBJ1-4 | - | TRBV7-2 | TGTGCCAGCAGCCCCGTGCCGGGGGTCTACGGGGAAAAACTGTTTTTT | CASSPVPGVYGEKLFF
once | TRBJ1-1 | TRBD1 | TRBV10-3 | TGTGCCACCTACAGGGGGATGAACACTGAAGCTTTCTTT | CATYRGMNTEAFF
- | TRBJ1-2 | - | TRBV29-1 | TGCAGCGCTCGGCCGGCAGGTGTTAACTATGGCTACACCTTC | CSARPAGVNYGYTF
- | TRBJ1-1 | - | TRBV3-1/TRBV3-2 | TGTGCCAGCAGCCTCAGGGTTTCTGAAGCTTTCTTT | CASSLRVSEAFF